Each of the 25 T cell receptor beta chains below was sequenced from the same sample in a study of neurological immune-mediated disorders. TCRdb re-derived calls from the 5' RACE reads in MiXCR, one entry per CDR3 protein. The sample carries approximately 38,000 distinct CDR3 sequences, 6.5% to 7.5% recorded once. Sequenced sample: CD4+ T cells from blood. Source of these receptors: a middle-aged man in good health.

This clonotype was seen repeatedly, ten times or more. The chain uses TRBV7-2 and TRBJ2-2; 8 positions agree with TRBD1. Germline values: CDR1 SGHTA, CDR2 FQGNSA. This CDR3 is 15 amino acids long. J gave up 7 bases and V 1 base, and 5 bases lay outside the gene matches. Written as DNA, the CDR3 is TGTGCCAGCAGCTTAGAGCGGACAGGGTTCGGGGAGCTGTTTTTT. Translation gives CASSLERTGFGELFF.

This clonotype was detected ten times or more. Mismatch with germline at one junction end may stem from a read error. CDR3 residues: CSANSLDQETQYF. CDR3 DNA sequence: TGCAGTGCTAATTCTCTGGACCAGGAGACCCAGTACTTC. The gene calls are TRBV20-1 and TRBJ2-5; D ambiguous. Germline assignment: CDR1 DFQATT and CDR2 SNEGSKA (reference sequence). The CDR3 runs to 13 residues.

Many counts were recorded for this clonotype. This chain connects TRBV9 to TRBJ1-1; D gene unclear. There are 13 residues in the CDR3. The V gene's germline CDR1 is SGDLS and CDR2 YYNGEE. V was clipped by 4 bases and J by 4 bases, with 11 bases between them. CDR3 region: CASSSYPGTEAFF. Here the CDR3 DNA reads TGTGCCAGCAGCTCCTACCCAGGCACTGAAGCTTTCTTT.

This clonotype was picked up many times. This chain uses TRBV4-2 with TRBJ1-4; TRBD1 is a possible D gene (5 bases). V lost 0 bases, J lost 5 bases, and 10 bases lay in between. The germline gives CDR1 LGHNA, CDR2 YNFKEQ. This CDR3 is built from 15 residues. CDR3: CASSQDGTKNEKLFF. The CDR3 nucleotides are TGTGCCAGCAGCCAAGATGGGACTAAAAATGAAAAACTGTTTTTT.

V and J are TRBV6-5 and TRBJ2-7, with D perhaps TRBD2 (5 bases). Germline CDR1 is MNHEY and CDR2 is SVGAGI. This CDR3 has 18 residues. Trimming took off 1 base at V and 7 bases at J, with 26 bases between the two ends. The CDR3 spells CASSYFLPLEGPLKEQYF. The CDR3 DNA is TGTGCCAGCAGTTACTTTTTACCTCTTGAGGGCCCTCTGAAAGAGCAGTACTTC.

This clonotype has at least ten counts. The V call is TRBV4-1, the J call TRBJ2-7; 7 positions agree with TRBD2. This CDR3 comprises 15 residues. Germline V gene data show CDR1 as MGHRA and CDR2 as YSYEKL. Trimming took 3 bases from V and 0 from J; bases not matched to a gene: 5. The CDR3: CASSHQLANSYEQYF. DNA for the CDR3: TGCGCCAGCAGCCACCAACTAGCGAACTCCTACGAGCAGTACTTC.

In this sample, this clonotype turned up many times. The chain recombines TRBV7-3 with TRBJ1-6; D is unresolved. V lost 1 base and J 9 bases, leaving 16 bases between the germline ends. The CDR3 runs to 16 residues. Germline assignment: CDR1 SGHTA and CDR2 FQGTGA. The CDR3 DNA is TGTGCCAGCAGCTTAAACCCAGGCGGCCTAAGTTCACCCCTCCACTTT. Protein product: CASSLNPGGLSSPLHF.

This clonotype was seen many times. The gene calls are TRBV20-1 and TRBJ2-1; TRBD2 aligns across 8 bases. V lost 3 bases and J lost 1; bases outside the gene matches: 5. CDR1 DFQATT and CDR2 SNEGSKA come from the germline V gene (reference sequence). The CDR3 covers 15 residues. The CDR3 DNA follows: TGCAGTGCTAGGGGGAGCGGGAGTTCCTACAATGAGCAGTTCTTC. Amino acid sequence: CSARGSGSSYNEQFF.

This clonotype has ten or more counts. V gene TRBV18 combines with J gene TRBJ1-5; 8 nucleotides align to TRBD1. V trimming: 3 bases; J trimming: 5 bases; junction bases outside the gene matches: 6. CDR3 length: 15 amino acids. CDR1 KGHSH and CDR2 LQKENI come from the germline V gene. The CDR3 sequence: CASSPRTGSDQPQHF. The CDR3 DNA reads as TGTGCCAGCTCACCGAGGACAGGGTCTGATCAGCCCCAGCATTTT.

This clonotype was seen at least ten times. The rearrangement links TRBV20-1 to TRBJ2-3; D not resolved. The CDR3 is 13 residues long. V lost 0 bases and J 0 bases, leaving 4 bases between the germline ends. Germline assignment: CDR1 DFQATT and CDR2 SNEGSKA (reference sequence). The CDR3 region has the DNA TGCAGTGCTAGAGACCCGAGCACAGATACGCAGTATTTT. Its protein is CSARDPSTDTQYF.

This clonotype was counted many times. J is TRBJ2-6 and V is TRBV29-1; 9 bases agree with TRBD1. The CDR3 runs 16 residues. The germline V gene has CDR1 SQVTM and CDR2 ANQGSEA. The trim removed 6 bases at V and 3 bases at J, leaving 9 bases unmatched. The CDR3 here is CSVFGQGISGANVLTF. The CDR3 nucleotides read TGCAGCGTCTTCGGACAGGGGATTAGTGGGGCCAACGTCCTGACTTTC.

This clonotype occurred many times. V and J are TRBV7-2 and TRBJ2-3; possibly TRBD1 or TRBD2 for D (6 bases each). CDR1 is SGHTA and CDR2 is FQGNSA in the germline V gene. V was shortened by 1 base and J by 3 bases, with 11 bases between the two germline ends. CDR3 length equals 15 residues. CDR3 sequence reads: CASSLDGGATDTQYF. The CDR3 DNA sequence: TGTGCCAGCAGCTTAGACGGGGGCGCGACAGATACGCAGTATTTT.

There are many counts of this clonotype. The gene calls are TRBV14 and TRBJ1-6; D perhaps matches TRBD1 (6 bases). CDR1 is SGHDN, CDR2 FVKESK, per germline. There are 17 residues in the CDR3. Trimming stripped 7 bases from V and 0 bases from J, with 16 bases between. CDR3 DNA sequence: TGTGCCAGCAACCTACAGGGACCGCCCTCCTATAATTCACCCCTCCACTTT. Translated, it gives CASNLQGPPSYNSPLHF.

This clonotype was observed many times. The genes are TRBV20-1 and TRBJ2-3; D remains ambiguous. This CDR3 is 10 amino acids long. Per the germline V gene, CDR1 is DFQATT and CDR2 is SNEGSKA (reference sequence). The V end was cut by 2 bases, the J end by 5 bases, with 2 bases between. CDR3 nucleotides: TGCAGTGCTAGATTAGATACGCAGTATTTT. The encoded protein is CSARLDTQYF.

This clonotype was counted at least ten times. The genes are TRBV5-1 and TRBJ2-3; D may be TRBD1 (6 bases). Germline CDR1 reads SGHRS; CDR2 reads YFSETQ. Trimming shortened V by 1 base and J by 0 bases, and 21 bases separated the two germline ends. This CDR3 has 19 residues. In DNA form, the CDR3 reads TGCGCCAGCAGCTTGAGACCCACTTCCGGGACAATCAGCACAGATACGCAGTATTTT. It codes for CASSLRPTSGTISTDTQYF. The full variable domain, its missing parts supplied by reference TRBV5-1 and TRBJ2-3, is KAGVTQTPRYLIKTRGQQVTLSCSPISGHRSVSWYQQTPGQGLQFLFEYFSETQRNKGNFPGRFSGRQFSNSRSEMNVSTLELGDSALYLCASSLRPTSGTISTDTQYFGPGTRLTVL.

Ten or more counts support this clonotype. The CDR3 reads CASSYSGEALGRVYNEQFF. The CDR3 DNA is TGTGCCAGCAGTTACTCGGGGGAAGCACTTGGGAGAGTCTACAATGAGCAGTTCTTC. This rearrangement joins TRBV6-5 to TRBJ2-1; D assignment may be TRBD1 or TRBD2 (5 bases each). Trimming pared 0 bases from V and 3 bases from J, leaving 21 bases between. Germline-derived CDR1 and CDR2 are MNHEY and SVGAGI. The CDR3 contains 19 residues.

There are many counts of this clonotype. The chain couples TRBV6-1 to TRBJ1-1; 10 bases fit TRBD1. The germline gives CDR1 MNHNS, CDR2 SASEGT. The CDR3 is 15 amino acids. V dropped 5 bases and J dropped 8; count of bases not matched to a gene: 11. CDR3 sequence (DNA): TGTGCCAGCAGTTCACCGGACAGGGGGTTGTCGGAAGCTTTCTTT. Its protein product is CASSSPDRGLSEAFF.

This clonotype appeared many times. The chain has TRBV28 and TRBJ2-7, with 9 bases identical to TRBD1. The CDR3 runs to 14 residues. V was clipped by 6 bases and J by 6 bases; unmatched bases: 9. The germline gives CDR1 MDHEN, CDR2 SYDVKM. Here the CDR3 reads CASRSTGGGGEQYF. CDR3 coding DNA: TGTGCCAGCAGATCGACAGGGGGAGGTGGCGAGCAGTACTTC.

This clonotype showed up many times. V is TRBV20-1 and J is TRBJ2-5, with D tentatively TRBD2 (6 bases). From germline, CDR1 is DFQATT and CDR2 SNEGSKA (reference sequence). The CDR3 consists of 14 residues. The V end lost 3 bases, the J end lost 2 bases, and 13 bases lay between the germline ends. The CDR3 bases are TGCAGTGCTAGGGATCGGGGGTCTCAAGAGACCCAGTACTTC. As protein: CSARDRGSQETQYF.

This clonotype was seen at least ten times. This chain joins TRBV29-1 and TRBJ2-1; 11 bases fit TRBD2. V trimming: 6 bases; J trimming: 5 bases; junction bases outside the gene matches: 9. The germline CDR1 and CDR2 sequences are SQVTM and ANQGSEA. There are 15 residues in the CDR3. CDR3 coding DNA: TGCAGCGTGGACGTACCGGGACTAGCGGACAATGAGCAGTTCTTC. Its translation is CSVDVPGLADNEQFF.

This clonotype was observed at least ten times. The chain has TRBV7-9 and TRBJ1-1; D gene uncertain. The germline gives CDR1 SEHNR, CDR2 FQNEAQ (reference sequence). V was pared by 4 bases and J by 0 bases, with 6 bases between. The CDR3 extends over 13 amino acids. DNA for the CDR3: TGTGCCAGCAGCTCCCAGTTGAACACTGAAGCTTTCTTT. This encodes CASSSQLNTEAFF.

This clonotype has ten or more counts. This chain links TRBV20-1 with TRBJ2-7, with 7 bases matching TRBD1. CDR3 length equals 14 residues. From germline, CDR1 is DFQATT and CDR2 SNEGSKA (reference sequence). With V trimmed by 4 bases and J by 3 bases, 9 bases remained unmatched. The CDR3 loop is CSATRDSGNYEQYF. The CDR3 coding sequence is TGCAGTGCTACCCGGGACAGTGGAAACTACGAGCAGTACTTC.

This clonotype has ten or more counts. The chain recombines TRBV15 with TRBJ1-5; D ambiguous. CDR1 is LNHNV, CDR2 YYDKDF, per germline (reference sequence). CDR3 length: 14 amino acids. The ends were cut back, 0 bases at V and 2 bases at J, with 5 bases in the middle. CDR3 DNA: TGTGCCACCAGCAGAGATCGGGGCAATCAGCCCCAGCATTTT. Translation gives CATSRDRGNQPQHF.

This clonotype was seen repeatedly, ten times or more. The chain carries TRBV18 and TRBJ2-7, with D possibly matching TRBD1 (6 bases). Germline V gene data show CDR1 as KGHSH and CDR2 as LQKENI. This CDR3 region has 14 residues. V was cut by 2 bases and J by 3 bases, with 11 bases left in between. The CDR3 here is CASSPSRGSYEQYF. The CDR3 nucleotides are TGTGCCAGCTCACCAAGCAGGGGAAGCTACGAGCAGTACTTC.

The sample holds many counts of this clonotype. This chain connects TRBV27 to TRBJ1-5, with D unclear. This CDR3 is 16 amino acids long. Trimming stripped 6 bases from V and 2 bases from J, with 17 bases between. CDR1 MNHEY and CDR2 SMNVEV come from the germline V gene (reference sequence). The chain's CDR3 is CASSRVSPRGNQPQHF. The CDR3 DNA reads as TGTGCCAGCAGCCGTGTCTCACCCCGGGGCAATCAGCCCCAGCATTTT.